One sample yielded the 2 T cell receptor beta chains listed below, sequenced in a study of shared clonotypes between healthy human individuals (dated by TCRdb to 2018 to 2020). Receptor libraries were prepared by the immunoSEQ multiplex PCR assay. As stored in TCRdb, this immuneACCESS dataset retains in-frame rearrangements with V and J assigned. A fraction of the clones does not appear; measured against another copy, unresolved V genes explain less than half of the discrepancy, and the remainder lacks a known reason. The sample includes roughly 500,000 clones, with around 78% observed a single time. The ten largest clones represent over 10% of the sample. What was sequenced was PBMCs. These receptors came from a woman between 35 and 50 years old in good health. Some clones in this sample may be carry-over from other donors' samples.

This clone came up many times. The chain joins TRBV30 to TRBJ2-7; possibly TRBD1 for D (6 bases). There are 14 residues in the CDR3. Germline V CDR1 and CDR2: GTSNPN, SVGIG (reference sequence). V was cut by 2 bases and J by 5 bases, with 16 bases left in between. In DNA, the CDR3 is TGTGCCTGGAGTCCAGGGGTAGGGGCGAACGAGCAGTACTTC. Its translation: CAWSPGVGANEQYF.

This clone was recorded a few times. V gene TRBV6-4 combines with J gene TRBJ2-3; 10 bases align to TRBD1. Germline values: CDR1 MRHNA, CDR2 SNTAGT. V shed 8 bases, J shed 3 bases, and the junction held 2 bases outside the gene matches. The CDR3 covers 13 residues. CDR3 sequence: CASGTGETDTQYF. The CDR3 DNA is TGTGCCAGCGGGACAGGGGAGACAGATACGCAGTATTTT.